Described below is a single TCR beta chain sequence and its context. What this receptor recognizes is not known. The sample holds no much larger clone one base away, and base qualities are not on file. Library preparation employed PCR. This sample was sequenced with an Illumina HiSeq 4000. Bulk TCR libraries were made following a previously described method, with the TCR primers given in Table S5. Total RNA was purified with the Qiagen AllPrep DNA/RNA kit. Before analysis, reads from multiple sequencing runs of one library were combined. As for the authors' bioinformatics: Reads were retained only if their TCR constant sequence matched exactly, and those retained reads were trimmed to 150 nt and grouped according to their 12-nt molecular barcodes. Reads within each barcode group were sub-clustered using a 15% Levenshtein threshold, and quality-weighted consensus sequences were constructed for each RNA molecule. Non-functional sequences were discarded, and so were lower-count sequences lying one edit away from another sequence. Based on fitting two negative binomial distributions, any barcode sub-cluster with under 20% of the maximum read count was discarded. In-frame beta chains were kept once TCRdb had trimmed the public reads at Q25 with fastp and called clones with MiXCR. Here each entry gathers all rows of one CDR3 protein and keeps the most common genes and DNA. TCRdb's processing, not the authors', yielded these V and J calls. For this sample the table gives about half a million distinct CDR3 sequences, of which around a fifth were detected only once. The ten top clones hold 0.84% of the sample.

The entry originates in a study of molecular identifiers for immune sequencing clone quantification (dated by TCRdb to the late 2010s). For the wider study: For a replicate experiment, the RNA from either approximately 20,000 or 100,000 naive CD8 T cells was divided into five aliquots, and four of those aliquots went on to sequencing. CD8 T cells were used in a methods study to benchmark molecular-identifier clustering-based TCR repertoire sequencing (MIDCIRS) and TCR RNA copy counting.

Sequences DFQATT (CDR1) and SNEGSKA (CDR2) are obtained from the germline V gene (reference sequence). Cut back by 3 bases and 4 bases, the V and J ends lie 22 bases apart. The CDR3 covers 16 residues, taking in both the cysteine and the phenylalanine. Only the CDR3 DNA is retained, 48 bases long and in frame from the first base. Naive CD8 T cell libraries were made from around 20,000 to 1,000,000 sorted cells using 10%, 30% or 50% of purified RNA. On a BD FACSAria II, naive CD8 T cells were FACS-sorted as CD8+CD4-CCR7+CD45RA+ and collected into RLT Plus buffer. To test detection sensitivity, Jurkat RNA equivalent to over 8 TCR copies was spiked into samples of roughly 18,000-1,000,000 naive CD8 T cells. Enrichment of CD8 T cells was done with RosetteSep CD8+ T Cell Enrichment Cocktail plus Ficoll-Paque, and ACK red cell lysis came afterward. The paper as a whole reports these results and caveats: When barcode sub-clustering was left out, chimeric consensus sequences inflated TCR diversity, with chimeras reaching as high as 47%. Clones above 20 RNA copies held over 99% of molecules in CMV-specific effector cells but under 1% in naive cells. Highly expanded clone sizes could be underestimated if identical TCR molecules share a barcode. Spiked-in Jurkat TCR RNA equivalent to a single cell was reported to be detectable even among one million naive CD8 T cells. About 3 recovered TCR RNA copies per cell were obtained by modeling, versus about 10 by digital PCR, implying a capture efficiency of about 30%. Naive libraries contained spiked-in Jurkat TCR RNA (roughly 10 copies' worth), which is not part of the donor repertoire.

The rearranged segments are TRBV20-1 and TRBJ2-7; a tentative D call is TRBD1 (5 bases match). The receptor was isolated from a human donor in good health. Some libraries in this study had Jurkat cell RNA spiked in. Material: naive CD8+ T cells from blood, with Jurkat cell RNA spiked in. The sample's cell subset or site, from its label and the paper: FACS-sorted CD8+CD4-CCR7+CD45RA+ naive T cells. The sequenced DNA is TGCAGTGCTAGGGGGTTTGGGGCCCGACGTAATTACGAGCAGTACTTC. Its protein reads: CSARGFGARRNYEQYF.